This passage covers 20 T cell receptor beta chains from one sample sequenced in a study of a mutant IDH1 vaccine in newly diagnosed glioma. Time point in this sample: week 47, end of study. A single vaccine dose contained 300 ug of mutant IDH1 20-mer peptide, and topical imiquimod was used with it. Their specific antigens are unknown. This table comes from immunoSEQ multiplex PCR, and its TCRdb copy is limited to in-frame clones, with some not included. The table records 30,000 to 40,000 clones, more than 70% of them present only once. The sample here was PBMCs, taken from a glioma patient whose treatment included an IDH1 peptide vaccine. The receptor set was obtained from a man in his forties with glioma.

The CDR3 loop is CASSQGGRGYTF. The DNA of the CDR3 is TGTGCCAGCAGCCAGGGAGGTAGAGGCTACACCTTC. V and J are TRBV25-1 and TRBJ1-2, with D maybe TRBD1 (5 bases). The CDR3 contains 12 residues. Trimming took off 6 bases at V and 8 bases at J, with 13 bases between the two ends. The germline CDR1 and CDR2 sequences are MGHDK and SYGVNS.

The gene calls are TRBV5-1 and TRBJ2-7, with D perhaps TRBD1 (5 bases). This CDR3 has 16 residues. The germline V gene has CDR1 SGHRS and CDR2 YFSETQ. V lost 0 bases and J lost 0, with 13 bases in between. This CDR3 is CASSLEGIGPSYEQYF. The CDR3 DNA is TGCGCCAGCAGCTTGGAGGGGATAGGGCCCTCCTACGAGCAGTACTTC.

V gene TRBV28 combines with J gene TRBJ1-5; possible D gene TRBD1, 6 bases. Trimming left V 9 bases short and J 0 bases short, with 15 bases between. Per germline, CDR1 MDHEN and CDR2 SYDVKM. The CDR3 covers 15 residues. CDR3 DNA: TGTGCCAGTTCCCAGGGGCTGGATAGCAATCAGCCCCAGCATTTT. This encodes CASSQGLDSNQPQHF.

The CDR3 region is CASSVGVEQFF. In nucleotides, the CDR3 is TGTGCCAGCAGCGTGGGCGTTGAGCAGTTCTTC. The chain recombines TRBV7-2 with TRBJ2-1; the D is unclear. The CDR3 runs to 11 residues. Germline-derived CDR1 and CDR2 are SGHTA and FQGNSA. V was clipped by 5 bases and J by 9 bases, with 8 bases between them.

This chain joins TRBV7-9 and TRBJ2-1, with a possible D match to TRBD2 (5 bases). Germline CDR1 reads SEHNR; CDR2 reads FQNEAQ (reference sequence). V was pared by 5 bases and J by 7 bases, with 15 bases between. This CDR3 has 14 residues. The CDR3 DNA follows: TGTGCCAGCAGCGCTAAACTAGGGCGTAATGAGCAGTTCTTC. Translation gives CASSAKLGRNEQFF.

V gene TRBV5-5 combines with J gene TRBJ2-3; D remains ambiguous. V shed 2 bases and J shed 2 bases, with 3 bases lying between them. The CDR3 has 12 residues. Germline V CDR1 and CDR2: SGHKS, YYEKEE (reference sequence). CDR3 coding DNA: TGTGCCAGCAGCTTTACCACAGATACGCAGTATTTT. Protein: CASSFTTDTQYF.

The chain couples TRBV4-1 to TRBJ2-7; no definite D call. Trimming cost V 4 bases and J 3 bases, with 10 bases left between them. Germline assignment: CDR1 MGHRA and CDR2 YSYEKL. The CDR3 totals 13 residues. The CDR3 sequence is CASSPGIHYEQYF. CDR3 coding DNA: TGCGCCAGCAGCCCTGGGATCCACTACGAGCAGTACTTC.

The chain has TRBV15 and TRBJ1-2; 7 nucleotides match TRBD1. The CDR3 sequence is 15 residues long. Germline CDR1 LNHNV, CDR2 YYDKDF (reference sequence). Trimming took 4 bases from V and 4 from J; bases not matched to a gene: 9. CDR3 sequence reads: CATSNDRVRGYGYTF. CDR3 nucleotides: TGTGCCACCAGCAACGACAGGGTGCGAGGCTATGGCTACACCTTC.

V is TRBV7-2 and J is TRBJ2-3; a weak D match, TRBD2 (6 bases). Germline V gives CDR1 SGHTA, CDR2 FQGNSA. The CDR3 sequence is 15 residues long. Trimming removed 4 bases at V and 4 bases at J, with 15 bases between. As DNA, the CDR3 is TGTGCCAGCAGCTGGGACTCGATAAGGTCAGATACGCAGTATTTT. This gives the protein CASSWDSIRSDTQYF.

The chain is built from TRBV4-2 and TRBJ1-5, with 7 bases aligning to TRBD1. The CDR3 is made up of 15 amino acids. V lost 2 bases, J lost 4 bases, and 5 bases stayed unmatched. Looked up from germline, CDR1 is LGHNA and CDR2 is YNFKEQ. CDR3 loop: CASSQFDRANQPQHF. CDR3 coding DNA: TGTGCCAGCAGCCAATTCGACAGGGCAAATCAGCCCCAGCATTTT.

The J gene is TRBJ1-6, the V gene TRBV7-8; 7 nucleotides align to TRBD1. This CDR3 contains 18 residues. The germline V gene has CDR1 SGHVS and CDR2 FQNEAQ. V lost 5 bases and J lost 0; bases outside the gene matches: 10. The CDR3 loop reads CASSHEGGGGSYNSPLHF. The CDR3 nucleotides read TGTGCCAGCAGCCACGAGGGAGGGGGCGGCTCCTATAATTCACCCCTCCACTTT.

The V call is TRBV11-1, the J call TRBJ1-2; D unresolved. The CDR3 is 12 residues long. From germline, CDR1 is SGHAT and CDR2 FQDESV (reference sequence). V gave up 5 bases and J gave up 0 bases, with 4 bases separating them. CDR3 amino acids: CASSHANYGYTF. CDR3 nucleotide sequence: TGTGCCAGCAGCCATGCTAACTATGGCTACACCTTC.

This rearrangement joins TRBV4-3 to TRBJ2-1; a weak D match, TRBD1 (6 bases). This CDR3 contains 17 residues. Germline CDR1 is LGHNA and CDR2 is YSLEER. V dropped 0 bases and J dropped 4 bases, with 16 bases sitting between them. CDR3 loop: CASSQELPGHPYNEQFF. The CDR3 DNA reads TGCGCCAGCAGCCAAGAACTACCGGGACACCCTTACAATGAGCAGTTCTTC.

This chain joins TRBV7-9 and TRBJ2-1; TRBD2 might be the D (5 bases). With 8 bases removed from V and 7 bases from J, the gap between germline ends came to 18 bases. This CDR3 spans 14 amino acids. The germline V gene has CDR1 SEHNR and CDR2 FQNEAQ (reference sequence). In DNA, the CDR3 is TGTGCCAGCGACCCCCAATTAGAGGGTAATGAGCAGTTCTTC. Translation: CASDPQLEGNEQFF.

The chain carries TRBV30 and TRBJ1-6; the D gene is possibly TRBD1 (5 bases). Germline values: CDR1 GTSNPN, CDR2 SVGIG (reference sequence). The CDR3 is 20 amino acids. V dropped 3 bases and J dropped 10 bases, with 34 bases sitting between them. CDR3 residues: CAWSNSIFTRGGPGGSPLHF. CDR3 sequence (DNA): TGTGCCTGGAGCAACTCTATATTCACAAGGGGCGGTCCAGGCGGCTCACCCCTCCACTTT.

CDR3 protein: CASSGRLAGERPRNEQFF. DNA of the CDR3: TGTGCCAGCAGTGGGCGCCTAGCGGGAGAGAGACCGCGGAATGAGCAGTTCTTC. V and J are TRBV25-1 and TRBJ2-1; 10 bases are shared with TRBD2. Germline values: CDR1 MGHDK, CDR2 SYGVNS. V lost 4 bases to trimming and J lost 7 bases; unmatched junction nucleotides: 16. The CDR3 is made up of 18 amino acids.

This clone was seen just once. This rearrangement joins TRBV28 to TRBJ2-3; TRBD1 matches 7 bases. This CDR3 is built from 15 residues. The germline V gene has CDR1 MDHEN and CDR2 SYDVKM. Trimming cost V 1 base and J 10 bases; bases outside gene matches: 11. CDR3 in amino acids: CASSLSSGATGAQYF. The CDR3, as DNA: TGTGCCAGCAGTTTATCTTCCGGGGCCACAGGGGCGCAGTATTTT.

This chain's CDR3 is CASQANVYNEQFF. CDR3 DNA: TGTGCCAGCCAGGCTAACGTCTACAATGAGCAGTTCTTC. This sequence joins TRBV6-1 and TRBJ2-1, with D unresolved. The CDR3 contains 13 residues. Germline V CDR1 and CDR2: MNHNS, SASEGT. V gave up 8 bases and J gave up 3 bases, with 11 bases separating them.

This clone was seen once. The rearrangement links TRBV28 to TRBJ1-2, with 7 bases that match TRBD1. The V gene's germline CDR1 is MDHEN and CDR2 SYDVKM. Unmatched junction bases numbered 14, after V lost 5 bases and J lost 5 bases. This CDR3 contains 16 residues. The CDR3 DNA sequence: TGTGCCAGCAGTGGTAATGACGCGGACAGGAATTATGGCTACACCTTC. Protein product: CASSGNDADRNYGYTF.

The gene calls are TRBV19 and TRBJ1-5; no reliable D call. The CDR3 consists of 15 residues. Trimming left V 9 bases short and J 3 bases short, with 18 bases between. The V gene's germline CDR1 is LNHDA and CDR2 SQIVND (reference sequence). The CDR3 is CASQVVGLYNQPQHF. The CDR3 nucleotides read TGTGCCAGCCAGGTAGTAGGGTTGTACAATCAGCCCCAGCATTTT.